These 20 T cell receptor beta chains were all obtained from the same sample, sequenced in a study of blood T cell repertoires in COVID-19. Produced via immunoSEQ multiplex PCR; TCRdb's table is partial and in-frame only. The top ten hold 5.5% to 7% of the sample, which has about 180,000 clones, just over 85% seen once. Material for sequencing was peripheral blood. The receptors come from a man aged 50-59 years with active or convalescent COVID-19.

This sequence joins TRBV7-9 and TRBJ1-1; no firm D call. This CDR3 comprises 13 residues. Trimming shortened V by 3 bases and J by 3 bases, and 8 bases separated the two germline ends. Germline CDR1 is SEHNR and CDR2 is FQNEAQ (reference sequence). CDR3 sequence reads: CASSLGEHTEAFF. DNA for the CDR3: TGTGCCAGCAGCTTGGGCGAACACACTGAAGCTTTCTTT.

The CDR3 sequence is CASSPRQLNSYNSPLHF. DNA for the CDR3: TGTGCCAGCTCACCTAGACAGCTGAACTCCTATAATTCACCCCTCCACTTT. The rearrangement links TRBV18 to TRBJ1-6, with D maybe TRBD1 (5 bases). Germline V gives CDR1 KGHSH, CDR2 LQKENI. The germline V and J ends were trimmed by 3 bases and 0 bases, with 12 bases remaining between them. The CDR3 sequence is 17 residues long.

V is TRBV4-2 and J is TRBJ2-1, with 11 nucleotides matching TRBD2. Germline V CDR1 and CDR2: LGHNA, YNFKEQ. The V and J ends lost 4 bases and 4 bases, in that order; junction bases with no gene match: 6. The CDR3 loop spans 16 amino acids. The CDR3 loop reads CASSPQLAGVYNEQFF. CDR3 DNA: TGTGCCAGCAGCCCCCAACTAGCGGGGGTATACAATGAGCAGTTCTTC.

The CDR3 DNA is TGCGCCAGCAGGACCGGACAGGGTGGGGATTTCACAGATACGCAGTATTTT. As protein: CASRTGQGGDFTDTQYF. The genes are TRBV10-1 and TRBJ2-3; 8 bases are shared with TRBD1. CDR1 is WNHNN, CDR2 SYGVQD, per germline (reference sequence). Germline trimming cut 6 bases from V and 2 bases from J; bases unmatched to any gene: 13. This CDR3 spans 17 amino acids.

The gene calls are TRBV18 and TRBJ2-1; 9 bases agree with TRBD2. Germline V lookup: CDR1 KGHSH, CDR2 LQKENI. The CDR3 runs 15 residues. After removal of 2 bases from V and 8 bases from J, the junction contained 7 bases not matched to a gene. The CDR3 DNA is TGTGCCAGCTCACCAATAGCGGGAGTCCGTCATGAGCAGTTCTTC. Translated, it gives CASSPIAGVRHEQFF.

V is TRBV15 and J is TRBJ2-7, with 8 bases matching TRBD2. J lost 4 bases, V lost 2 bases, and 4 bases had no gene match. The CDR3 sequence is 14 residues long. CDR1 LNHNV and CDR2 YYDKDF come from the germline V gene (reference sequence). DNA of the CDR3: TGTGCCACCAGCAGAAGCGGGAGCACGTACGAGCAGTACTTC. This sequence encodes CATSRSGSTYEQYF. Filled out from reference TRBV15 and TRBJ2-7, the complete variable domain reads DAMVIQNPRYQVTQFGKPVTLSCSQTLNHNVMYWYQQKSSQAPKLLFHYYDKDFNNEADTPDNFQSRRPNTSFCFLDIRSPGLGDTAMYLCATSRSGSTYEQYFGPGTRLTVT.

This sequence joins TRBV6-4 and TRBJ1-2, with a possible D match to TRBD1 (6 bases). CDR3 length: 17 residues. CDR1 is MRHNA and CDR2 is SNTAGT in the germline V gene. Trimming stripped 4 bases from V and 0 bases from J, with 18 bases between. Written as DNA, the CDR3 is TGTGCCAGCAGTGTCACAGGGCAGGATAGAGCTAACTATGGCTACACCTTC. Amino acids: CASSVTGQDRANYGYTF.

The chain combines TRBV5-1 with TRBJ2-7, with 12 bases matching TRBD2. With V trimmed by 2 bases and J by 6 bases, 3 bases remained unmatched. Germline-derived CDR1 and CDR2 are SGHRS and YFSETQ. The CDR3 sequence is 14 residues long. The CDR3 DNA follows: TGCGCCAGCAGCTTTCTAGCGGGGGGGCGCGAGCAGTACTTC. It specifies CASSFLAGGREQYF.

The chain has TRBV24-1 and TRBJ2-3; 7 bases are shared with TRBD1. Per the germline V gene, CDR1 is KGHDR and CDR2 is SFDVKD. The length of the CDR3 is 15 residues. Trimming cost V 4 bases and J 5 bases; bases outside gene matches: 8. CDR3 sequence reads: CATSDPGQPQDTQYF. Written as DNA, the CDR3 is TGTGCCACCAGTGACCCGGGACAGCCCCAAGATACGCAGTATTTT.

The chain joins TRBV13 to TRBJ1-4; 7 nucleotides match TRBD1. This CDR3 region has 15 residues. CDR1 is PRHDT, CDR2 FYEKMQ, per germline (reference sequence). The ends lost 1 base at V and 6 bases at J; junction bases unmatched: 5. The CDR3 region has the DNA TGTGCCAGCAGCTTAGTTGGGGACAGTTATGAAAAACTGTTTTTT. Translation: CASSLVGDSYEKLFF. Full variable domain (outside the CDR3, taken from reference TRBV13 and TRBJ1-4): AAGVIQSPRHLIKEKRETATLKCYPIPRHDTVYWYQQGPGQDPQFLISFYEKMQSDKGSIPDRFSAQQFSDYHSELNMSSLELGDSALYFCASSLVGDSYEKLFFGSGTQLSVL.

The rearrangement links TRBV5-5 to TRBJ2-3, with 7 positions matching TRBD2. Germline V gene data show CDR1 as SGHKS and CDR2 as YYEKEE (reference sequence). The V gene end was trimmed by 4 bases and the J gene end by 5 bases; junction bases not matched to a gene: 4. The CDR3 extends over 13 amino acids. DNA of the CDR3: TGTGCCAGCAGCCGGACTAGTCAAGATACGCAGTATTTT. It translates to CASSRTSQDTQYF.

The V call is TRBV24-1, the J call TRBJ2-1, with TRBD2 as a possible D gene (6 bases). V was shortened by 7 bases and J by 9 bases, with 15 bases between the two germline ends. The CDR3 has 13 amino acids. The germline V gene encodes CDR1 KGHDR and CDR2 SFDVKD. CDR3 bases: TGTGCCACCAGGAAGACTAGTTCGCGTGAGCAGTTCTTC. Residues: CATRKTSSREQFF.

The chain combines TRBV6-6 with TRBJ2-3; 8 bases line up with TRBD2. The germline V gene has CDR1 MNHNY and CDR2 SVGAGI (reference sequence). The junction had 9 bases not matched to a gene; V was cut back by 11 bases and J by 2 bases. The CDR3 is 14 residues long. CDR3 in DNA: TGTGCCGTTCGGCGGGGGGCCAACACAGATACGCAGTATTTT. It specifies CAVRRGANTDTQYF.

The chain recombines TRBV6-2 or TRBV6-3 with TRBJ1-6; TRBD1 aligns across 9 bases. V dropped 4 bases and J dropped 10; count of bases not matched to a gene: 5. This CDR3 has 14 residues. Per germline, CDR1 MNHEY and CDR2 SVGEGT. The CDR3 region has the DNA TGTGCCAGCAGTTTGGGGACAGGGCGGTCACCCCTCCACTTT. Translating it yields CASSLGTGRSPLHF.

The chain is built from TRBV10-3 and TRBJ1-1; 7 bases match TRBD1. The V gene's germline CDR1 is ENHRY and CDR2 SYGVKD. CDR3 length equals 15 residues. V was clipped by 5 bases and J by 0 bases; unmatched bases: 6. In DNA, the CDR3 is TGTGCCATCAGTAGCAGACAGGGAGTGAACACTGAAGCTTTCTTT. Translated: CAISSRQGVNTEAFF.

The rearrangement joins TRBV4-3 to TRBJ2-1; 8 nucleotides line up with TRBD2. This CDR3 is built from 17 residues. CDR1 and CDR2 from the germline V gene are LGHNA and YSLEER. V lost 4 bases to trimming and J lost 5 bases; unmatched junction nucleotides: 13. In nucleotides, the CDR3 is TGCGCCAGCAGCCCAAGAGCCGGGACTAGAGAACACAATGAGCAGTTCTTC. This encodes CASSPRAGTREHNEQFF.

The rearrangement uses TRBV11-3 and TRBJ2-7; D might be TRBD2 (5 bases). V dropped 1 base and J dropped 5 bases, with 15 bases sitting between them. CDR3 size: 15 residues. The V gene's germline CDR1 is SGHNT and CDR2 YENEEA. This chain's CDR3 is CASSLGRVAGDEQYF. Written as DNA, the CDR3 is TGTGCCAGCAGCTTAGGGCGGGTCGCGGGCGACGAGCAGTACTTC.

The chain recombines TRBV6-2 or TRBV6-3 with TRBJ1-4; D gene uncertain. Trimming pared 0 bases from V and 8 bases from J, leaving 4 bases between. CDR1 is MNHEY, CDR2 SVGEGT, per germline. This CDR3 is 12 amino acids long. The CDR3 DNA reads as TGTGCCAGCAGTTACTCGGCAGAAAAACTGTTTTTT. Translation gives CASSYSAEKLFF.

V and J are TRBV7-9 and TRBJ2-5; tentative D call: TRBD1 (6 bases). V dropped 0 bases and J dropped 4 bases, with 12 bases sitting between them. Per the germline V gene, CDR1 is SEHNR and CDR2 is FQNEAQ (reference sequence). This CDR3 has 15 residues. The CDR3 loop reads CASSLAAGERETQYF. For the CDR3, the DNA is TGTGCCAGCAGCTTAGCGGCAGGGGAAAGAGAGACCCAGTACTTC.

The chain uses TRBV15 and TRBJ1-1; D uncertain. The CDR3 has 14 amino acids. Trimming left V 5 bases short and J 6 bases short, with 16 bases between. Looked up from germline, CDR1 is LNHNV and CDR2 is YYDKDF (reference sequence). In DNA form, the CDR3 reads TGTGCCACCAGCCGGGGTGGTGGTCGCGCTGAAGCTTTCTTT. Translating gives CATSRGGGRAEAFF.